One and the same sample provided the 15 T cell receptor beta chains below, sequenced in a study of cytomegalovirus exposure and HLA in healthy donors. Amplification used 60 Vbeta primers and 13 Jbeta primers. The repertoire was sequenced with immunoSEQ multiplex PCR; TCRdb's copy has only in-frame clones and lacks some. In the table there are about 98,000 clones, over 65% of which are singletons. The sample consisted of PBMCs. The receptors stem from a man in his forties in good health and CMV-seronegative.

CDR3 nucleotide sequence: TGTGCCAGTAGTATAGGGGGGACTAGCGGGGGTCAAGAGACCCAGTACTTC. Protein: CASSIGGTSGGQETQYF. The J gene is TRBJ2-5, the V gene TRBV19; 14 bases agree with TRBD2. Germline V gives CDR1 LNHDA, CDR2 SQIVND (reference sequence). The trim removed 1 base at V and 2 bases at J, leaving 3 bases unmatched. The CDR3 is 17 amino acids.

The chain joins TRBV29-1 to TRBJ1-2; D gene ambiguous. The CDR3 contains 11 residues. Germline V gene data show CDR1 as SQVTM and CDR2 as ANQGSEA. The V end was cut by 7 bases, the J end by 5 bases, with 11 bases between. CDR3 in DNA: TGCAGCGCCGGTGTGCGGTATGGCTACACCTTC. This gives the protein CSAGVRYGYTF. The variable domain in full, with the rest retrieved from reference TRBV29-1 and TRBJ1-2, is SAVISQKPSRDICQRGTSLTIQCQVDSQVTMMFWYRQQPGQSLTLIATANQGSEATYESGFVIDKFPISRPNLTFSTLTVSNMSPEDSSIYLCSAGVRYGYTFGSGTRLTVV.

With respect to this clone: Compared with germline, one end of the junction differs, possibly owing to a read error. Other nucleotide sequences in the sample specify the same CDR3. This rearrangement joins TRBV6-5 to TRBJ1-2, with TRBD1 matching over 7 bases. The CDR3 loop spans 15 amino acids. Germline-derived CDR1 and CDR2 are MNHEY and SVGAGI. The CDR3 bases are TGCGCCAGCAGAAGTCCCGGGGACAGTGACTATGGCTACACCTTC. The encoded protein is CASRSPGDSDYGYTF.

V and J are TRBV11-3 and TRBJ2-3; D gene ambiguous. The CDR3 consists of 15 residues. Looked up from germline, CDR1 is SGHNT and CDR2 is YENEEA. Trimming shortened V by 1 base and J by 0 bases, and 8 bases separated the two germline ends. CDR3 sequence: CASSLVATSTDTQYF. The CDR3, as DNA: TGTGCCAGCAGCTTAGTCGCGACTAGCACAGATACGCAGTATTTT. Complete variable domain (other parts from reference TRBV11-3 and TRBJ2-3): EAGVVQSPRYKIIEKKQPVAFWCNPISGHNTLYWYLQNLGQGPELLIRYENEEAVDDSQLPKDRFSAERLKGVDSTLKIQPAELGDSAVYLCASSLVATSTDTQYFGPGTRLTVL.

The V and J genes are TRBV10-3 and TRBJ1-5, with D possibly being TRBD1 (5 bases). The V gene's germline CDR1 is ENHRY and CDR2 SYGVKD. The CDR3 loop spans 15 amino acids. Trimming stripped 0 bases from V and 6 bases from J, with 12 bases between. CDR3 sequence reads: CAISESRGEGQPQHF. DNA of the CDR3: TGTGCCATCAGTGAGTCAAGAGGGGAGGGTCAGCCCCAGCATTTT.

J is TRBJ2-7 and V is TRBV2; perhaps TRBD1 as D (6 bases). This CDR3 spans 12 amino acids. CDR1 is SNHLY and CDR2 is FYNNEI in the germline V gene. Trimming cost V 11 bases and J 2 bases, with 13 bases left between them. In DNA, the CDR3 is TGTGCCGGCCGGACAGCCACCTACGAGCAGTACTTC. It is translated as CAGRTATYEQYF.

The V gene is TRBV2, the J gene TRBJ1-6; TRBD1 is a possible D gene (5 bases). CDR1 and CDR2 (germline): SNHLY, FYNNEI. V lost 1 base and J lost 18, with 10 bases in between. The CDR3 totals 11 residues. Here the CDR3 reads CASSEGGSRHF. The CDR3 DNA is TGTGCCAGCAGTGAAGGGGGCAGTCGCCACTTT.

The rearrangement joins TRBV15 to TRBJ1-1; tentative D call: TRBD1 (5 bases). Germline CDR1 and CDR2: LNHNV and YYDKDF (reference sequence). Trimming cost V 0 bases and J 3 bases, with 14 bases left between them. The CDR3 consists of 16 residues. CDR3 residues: CATSRDLGLGDTEAFF. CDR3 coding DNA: TGTGCCACCAGCAGAGATCTGGGCTTAGGGGACACTGAAGCTTTCTTT.

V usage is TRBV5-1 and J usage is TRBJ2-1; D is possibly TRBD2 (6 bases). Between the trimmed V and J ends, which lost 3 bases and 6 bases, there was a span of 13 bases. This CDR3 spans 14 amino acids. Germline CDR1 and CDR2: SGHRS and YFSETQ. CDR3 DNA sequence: TGCGCCAGCAGCTCGGACTACGGAGGCAATGAGCAGTTCTTC. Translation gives CASSSDYGGNEQFF.

This CDR3 reads CASSFGTGPYGSPLHF. The DNA for the CDR3 is TGTGCCAGCAGCTTCGGGACAGGGCCTTACGGTTCACCCCTCCACTTT. The chain joins TRBV5-4 to TRBJ1-6, with 9 bases that match TRBD1. This CDR3 comprises 16 residues. With V trimmed by 2 bases and J by 9 bases, 9 bases remained unmatched. Germline CDR1 is SGHNT and CDR2 is YYREEE (reference sequence).

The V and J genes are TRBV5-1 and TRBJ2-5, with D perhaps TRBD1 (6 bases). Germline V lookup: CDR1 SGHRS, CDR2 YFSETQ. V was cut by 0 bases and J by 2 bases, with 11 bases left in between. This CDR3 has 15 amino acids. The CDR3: CASSLGNRVQETQYF. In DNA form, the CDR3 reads TGCGCCAGCAGCTTGGGAAACAGGGTTCAAGAGACCCAGTACTTC.

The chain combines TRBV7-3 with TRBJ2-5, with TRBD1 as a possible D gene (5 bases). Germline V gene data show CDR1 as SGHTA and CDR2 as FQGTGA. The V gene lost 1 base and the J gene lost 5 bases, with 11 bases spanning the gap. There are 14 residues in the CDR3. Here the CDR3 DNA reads TGTGCCAGCAGCTTAAATTTTGGGGCGGAGACCCAGTACTTC. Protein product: CASSLNFGAETQYF.

Here the CDR3 reads CSGTGSSYEQYF. The CDR3 DNA sequence: TGCAGCGGGACAGGAAGCTCCTACGAGCAGTACTTC. The genes are TRBV29-1 and TRBJ2-7, with 7 bases matching TRBD1. Trimming took 7 bases from V and 0 from J; bases not matched to a gene: 3. Germline values: CDR1 SQVTM, CDR2 ANQGSEA. This CDR3 has 12 amino acids.

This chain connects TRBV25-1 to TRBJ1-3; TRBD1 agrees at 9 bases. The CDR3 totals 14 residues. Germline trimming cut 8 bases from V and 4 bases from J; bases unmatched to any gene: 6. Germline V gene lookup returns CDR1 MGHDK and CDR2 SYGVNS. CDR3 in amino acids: CASRGQGLGNTIYF. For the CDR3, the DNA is TGTGCCAGCCGGGGACAGGGTTTGGGAAACACCATATATTTT.

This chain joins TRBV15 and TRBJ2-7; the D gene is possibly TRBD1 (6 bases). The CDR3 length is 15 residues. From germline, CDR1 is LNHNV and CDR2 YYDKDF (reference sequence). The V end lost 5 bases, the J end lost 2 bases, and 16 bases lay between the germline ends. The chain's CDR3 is CATSYRARGPYEQYF. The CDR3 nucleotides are TGTGCCACCAGCTACCGGGCCAGGGGACCCTACGAGCAGTACTTC.